The 28 T cell receptor beta chains below all came from one sample that was sequenced in a study of cytomegalovirus exposure and HLA in healthy donors. PCR primers comprised 60 Vbeta and 13 Jbeta primers. Using immunoSEQ multiplex PCR, the repertoire was profiled, and TCRdb retains in-frame clones only, with some absent. The data contain 150,000 to 200,000 clones, roughly 70% of them seen just once; the ten biggest clones take up approximately 2.8%. The source material was PBMCs. Receptors originate from a woman aged 40 to 50 in good health and CMV-seropositive.

The CDR3 region is CASNSGGRTEAFF. CDR3 coding DNA: TGTGCCAGCAATTCAGGGGGCCGGACTGAAGCTTTCTTT. This chain links TRBV6-5 with TRBJ1-1, with TRBD1 matching over 8 bases. Trimming removed 7 bases from V and 5 bases from J; junction bases left unmatched: 6. The germline V gene encodes CDR1 MNHEY and CDR2 SVGAGI. The CDR3 runs to 13 residues.

There are a few counts of this clone. This sequence joins TRBV5-6 and TRBJ2-1, with 11 bases matching TRBD2. This CDR3 contains 18 residues. The V segment lost 3 bases and the J segment 10 bases; nucleotides outside the gene matches: 18. Germline CDR1 reads SGHDT; CDR2 reads YYEEEE. In nucleotides, the CDR3 is TGTGCCAGCAGCTCGGGGTGGTTCGGTAGCGGGAGGGGAGGGGAGCAGTTCTTC. Protein: CASSSGWFGSGRGGEQFF.

V usage is TRBV4-1 and J usage is TRBJ2-1, with D unclear. The CDR3 loop spans 13 amino acids. The germline CDR1 and CDR2 sequences are MGHRA and YSYEKL. Between the trimmed V and J ends, which lost 0 bases and 10 bases, there was a span of 10 bases. In DNA, the CDR3 is TGCGCCAGCAGCCAAGATCGACATAGGGAGCAGTTCTTC. Translating gives CASSQDRHREQFF.

This rearrangement joins TRBV19 to TRBJ2-7, with TRBD2 matching over 8 bases. Germline CDR1 is LNHDA and CDR2 is SQIVND (reference sequence). The CDR3 consists of 16 residues. J gave up 6 bases and V 3 bases, and 13 bases lay outside the gene matches. The DNA of the CDR3 is TGTGCCAGTAGTATGGCGGGGGGACGGTACCCTCTCGAGCAGTACTTC. Its translation: CASSMAGGRYPLEQYF.

This rearrangement joins TRBV27 to TRBJ2-7; 10 bases fit TRBD2. This CDR3 is built from 18 residues. Germline V gene sequence: CDR1 MNHEY, CDR2 SMNVEV (reference sequence). Trimming at V came to 0 bases and at J to 9 bases, leaving 17 bases not matched to a gene. The CDR3 spells CASSLSPSSGRDPYVQYF. CDR3 bases: TGTGCCAGCAGTTTATCGCCCTCCAGCGGGAGGGACCCCTATGTGCAGTACTTC.

The chain carries TRBV5-6 and TRBJ1-5; TRBD1 aligns across 11 bases. Per germline, CDR1 SGHDT and CDR2 YYEEEE. The CDR3 runs 16 residues. Unmatched junction bases numbered 10, after V lost 4 bases and J lost 7 bases. CDR3 loop: CASSLGTGGVGQPQHF. The CDR3 DNA is TGTGCCAGCAGCCTAGGGACAGGGGGGGTTGGACAGCCCCAGCATTTT.

The chain couples TRBV6-4 to TRBJ1-1; possibly TRBD1 for D (5 bases). Germline CDR1 is MRHNA and CDR2 is SNTAGT. This CDR3 is 14 amino acids long. V was shortened by 0 bases and J by 9 bases, with 14 bases between the two germline ends. The DNA for the CDR3 is TGTGCCAGCAGTGACTCTAGTGGAGCAGGGAAAGCTTTCTTT. This codes for CASSDSSGAGKAFF.

The J gene is TRBJ2-7, the V gene TRBV6-1; 12 bases map to TRBD2. Germline assignment: CDR1 MNHNS and CDR2 SASEGT. The CDR3 runs to 13 residues. The V segment lost 3 bases and the J segment 12 bases; nucleotides outside the gene matches: 6. The DNA of the CDR3 is TGTGCCAGCAGTGAGACTAGCGGGAGAAGGGCGTACTTC. Its protein is CASSETSGRRAYF.

In this sample, this clone turned up a few times. V usage is TRBV5-5 and J usage is TRBJ2-7, with 10 bases identical to TRBD2. The germline V gene encodes CDR1 SGHKS and CDR2 YYEKEE (reference sequence). The CDR3 covers 13 residues. V lost 6 bases and J lost 8; bases outside the gene matches: 8. CDR3 nucleotides: TGTGCCAGCACCCAAGCTAGCGGGAGTCAGCAGTACTTC. This encodes CASTQASGSQQYF. The entire variable domain, with the rest obtained from reference TRBV5-5 and TRBJ2-7, is as follows: DAGVTQSPTHLIKTRGQQVTLRCSPISGHKSVSWYQQVLGQGPQFIFQYYEKEERGRGNFPDRFSARQFPNYSSELNVNALLLGDSALYLCASTQASGSQQYFGPGTRLTVT.

A single count supports this clone. This rearrangement joins TRBV11-3 to TRBJ2-3, with D possibly matching TRBD2 (7 bases). Looked up from germline, CDR1 is SGHNT and CDR2 is YENEEA. CDR3 length: 14 residues. Trimming stripped 5 bases from V and 2 bases from J, with 11 bases between. CDR3 in amino acids: CASSARGATDTQYF. The CDR3 coding sequence is TGTGCCAGCAGCGCTCGGGGGGCCACAGATACGCAGTATTTT.

The rearrangement joins TRBV9 to TRBJ2-3, with TRBD2 matching over 7 bases. V trimming: 4 bases; J trimming: 8 bases; junction bases outside the gene matches: 10. The CDR3 loop spans 14 amino acids. Per the germline V gene, CDR1 is SGDLS and CDR2 is YYNGEE. This CDR3 reads CASSPFREGGTQYF. The CDR3 DNA follows: TGTGCCAGCAGCCCTTTCAGGGAGGGAGGTACGCAGTATTTT.

The CDR3 sequence is CSVLAGLGTDTQYF. CDR3 DNA sequence: TGCAGCGTCCTAGCGGGATTGGGCACAGATACGCAGTATTTT. This chain connects TRBV29-1 to TRBJ2-3, with 9 nucleotides matching TRBD2. The CDR3 has 14 amino acids. Per germline, CDR1 SQVTM and CDR2 ANQGSEA. V shed 6 bases, J shed 1 base, and the junction held 5 bases outside the gene matches.

J is TRBJ2-5 and V is TRBV18; TRBD1 might be the D (5 bases). The germline V gene has CDR1 KGHSH and CDR2 LQKENI. The V end was cut by 5 bases, the J end by 4 bases, with 11 bases between. This CDR3 is 13 amino acids long. The CDR3 region is CASSGRDLETQYF. Written as DNA, the CDR3 is TGTGCCAGCTCAGGCAGGGATTTAGAGACCCAGTACTTC.

The chain combines TRBV18 with TRBJ2-7, with D perhaps TRBD1 (7 bases). Trimming cost V 6 bases and J 0 bases, with 18 bases left between them. The length of the CDR3 is 16 residues. Germline CDR1 is KGHSH and CDR2 is LQKENI. CDR3 sequence reads: CASSPTEGAFSYEQYF. The CDR3 nucleotides are TGTGCCAGCTCCCCAACGGAGGGGGCCTTCTCCTACGAGCAGTACTTC.

Only a few counts were recorded for this clone. The chain joins TRBV2 to TRBJ1-6; D is possibly TRBD1 (5 bases). Trimming pared 5 bases from V and 5 bases from J, leaving 13 bases between. The length of the CDR3 is 15 residues. The V gene's germline CDR1 is SNHLY and CDR2 FYNNEI. In nucleotides, the CDR3 is TGTGCCAGCAGTTTAGTGGACACCAATAATTCACCCCTCCACTTT. Its translation: CASSLVDTNNSPLHF.

The chain carries TRBV4-3 and TRBJ2-5; 7 nucleotides align to TRBD2. The CDR3 consists of 14 residues. The trim removed 4 bases at V and 3 bases at J, leaving 5 bases unmatched. CDR1 is LGHNA and CDR2 is YSLEER in the germline V gene. In DNA form, the CDR3 reads TGCGCCAGCAGCCGGGGAGGGGTGGAAGAGACCCAGTACTTC. Translating it yields CASSRGGVEETQYF.

The chain uses TRBV19 and TRBJ2-7, with 7 bases lining up with TRBD1. Germline CDR1 is LNHDA and CDR2 is SQIVND (reference sequence). The CDR3 contains 15 residues. The J segment lost 7 bases and the V segment lost 5 bases, leaving 14 bases of the junction unmatched. This CDR3 reads CASSLQGHQGVEQYF. Written as DNA, the CDR3 is TGTGCCAGTAGTTTACAGGGTCATCAGGGGGTGGAGCAGTACTTC.

This clone was observed a handful of times. The J gene is TRBJ2-3, the V gene TRBV9; 9 positions match TRBD1. Losses at the gene ends were 2 bases for V and 1 base for J; bases not matched to a gene: 2. Germline CDR1 reads SGDLS; CDR2 reads YYNGEE. This CDR3 has 15 amino acids. CDR3 coding DNA: TGTGCCAGCAGCGTTACAGGGGGCGGCACAGATACGCAGTATTTT. Translating gives CASSVTGGGTDTQYF.

The V and J genes are TRBV5-1 and TRBJ2-7, with a possible D match to TRBD2 (5 bases). CDR1 and CDR2 (germline): SGHRS, YFSETQ. The CDR3 has 13 amino acids. V was cut by 3 bases and J by 2 bases, with 9 bases left in between. CDR3 coding DNA: TGCGCCAGCAGCTCGGCGCGGGCCTACGAGCAGTACTTC. Residues: CASSSARAYEQYF.

The chain uses TRBV28 and TRBJ2-5; D is possibly TRBD1 (5 bases). V was cut by 5 bases and J by 2 bases, with 12 bases left in between. CDR1 is MDHEN, CDR2 SYDVKM, per germline. This CDR3 contains 14 residues. The CDR3: CASSPPRTQETQYF. For the CDR3, the DNA is TGTGCCAGCAGTCCCCCCCGGACACAAGAGACCCAGTACTTC. Full variable domain (outside the CDR3, taken from reference TRBV28 and TRBJ2-5): DVKVTQSSRYLVKRTGEKVFLECVQDMDHENMFWYRQDPGLGLRLIYFSYDVKMKEKGDIPEGYSVSREKKERFSLILESASTNQTSMYLCASSPPRTQETQYFGPGTRLLVL.

V is TRBV25-1 and J is TRBJ2-5; 8 bases are shared with TRBD1. The J call may not be correct, given that the DNA end is closer to TRBJ2-7. The CDR3 totals 14 residues. CDR1 MGHDK and CDR2 SYGVNS come from the germline V gene. CDR3 nucleotides: TGTGCCAGCAGTGACAGGGGGCTCTCCTACGAGCAGTACTTC. It encodes CASSDRGLSYEQYF.

Notes on this clone: The CDR3 does not close with the conserved phenylalanine or tryptophan, likely indicating a read error. The V call is TRBV4-1, the J call TRBJ1-6; D not certain. Trimming stripped 4 bases from V and 9 bases from J, with 13 bases between. The length of the CDR3 is 14 residues. Germline V lookup: CDR1 MGHRA, CDR2 YSYEKL. The CDR3 loop reads CASSREDLSSPLHL. In DNA, the CDR3 is TGCGCCAGCAGCCGGGAGGATCTCAGTTCACCCCTCCACCTT.

The sample holds a few counts of this clone. This sequence joins TRBV5-4 and TRBJ1-1; TRBD1 aligns across 7 bases. In germline, CDR1 is SGHNT, CDR2 YYREEE (reference sequence). After removal of 4 bases from V and 0 bases from J, the junction contained 6 bases not matched to a gene. This CDR3 comprises 15 residues. The CDR3 spells CASSDRQGLNTEAFF. Written as DNA, the CDR3 is TGTGCCAGCAGCGACCGACAGGGACTGAACACTGAAGCTTTCTTT. Using reference TRBV5-4 and TRBJ1-1 for the parts outside the CDR3, the full variable domain is ETGVTQSPTHLIKTRGQQVTLRCSSQSGHNTVSWYQQALGQGPQFIFQYYREEENGRGNFPPRFSGLQFPNYSSELNVNALELDDSALYLCASSDRQGLNTEAFFGQGTRLTVV.

This clone was picked up a small number of times. DNA for the CDR3: TGTGCCAGCAGAGCCTCGGGGGGGGACTATGGCTACACCTTC. It codes for CASRASGGDYGYTF. The V and J genes are TRBV6-1 and TRBJ1-2; a weak D match, TRBD1 (5 bases). CDR3 size: 14 residues. V gave up 6 bases and J gave up 3 bases, with 14 bases separating them. Looked up from germline, CDR1 is MNHNS and CDR2 is SASEGT.

This chain links TRBV6-1 with TRBJ2-7; 8 positions match TRBD2. Unmatched junction bases numbered 9, after V lost 7 bases and J lost 1 base. The CDR3 sequence is 15 residues long. Germline assignment: CDR1 MNHNS and CDR2 SASEGT. For the CDR3, the DNA is TGTGCCAGCATCCGTCCCGGGACTAGGTCCTACGAGCAGTACTTC. It specifies CASIRPGTRSYEQYF.

The chain links TRBV6-6 to TRBJ2-3, with TRBD2 as a possible D gene (5 bases). CDR1 is MNHNY and CDR2 is SVGAGI in the germline V gene (reference sequence). CDR3 length: 16 amino acids. The V gene lost 4 bases and the J gene lost 4 bases, with 18 bases spanning the gap. CDR3 coding DNA: TGTGCCAGCAGTTTTACTGGCGGGTCGAAGTCAGATACGCAGTATTTT. This encodes CASSFTGGSKSDTQYF.

The CDR3 nucleotides are TGTGCCAGTAGTGGACAGCGTGAAGCTTTCTTT. This translates into CASSGQREAFF. V and J are TRBV19 and TRBJ1-1; a possible D gene is TRBD1 (6 bases). The CDR3 spans 11 residues. Trimming left V 5 bases short and J 7 bases short, with 8 bases between. CDR1 LNHDA and CDR2 SQIVND come from the germline V gene (reference sequence).

The rearrangement uses TRBV6-5 and TRBJ1-1; D is unresolved. V gave up 6 bases and J gave up 1 base, with 9 bases separating them. The CDR3 consists of 13 residues. Germline CDR1 and CDR2: MNHEY and SVGAGI. This chain's CDR3 is CASRPIRNTEAFF. The CDR3 bases are TGTGCCAGCAGACCCATCAGGAACACTGAAGCTTTCTTT.